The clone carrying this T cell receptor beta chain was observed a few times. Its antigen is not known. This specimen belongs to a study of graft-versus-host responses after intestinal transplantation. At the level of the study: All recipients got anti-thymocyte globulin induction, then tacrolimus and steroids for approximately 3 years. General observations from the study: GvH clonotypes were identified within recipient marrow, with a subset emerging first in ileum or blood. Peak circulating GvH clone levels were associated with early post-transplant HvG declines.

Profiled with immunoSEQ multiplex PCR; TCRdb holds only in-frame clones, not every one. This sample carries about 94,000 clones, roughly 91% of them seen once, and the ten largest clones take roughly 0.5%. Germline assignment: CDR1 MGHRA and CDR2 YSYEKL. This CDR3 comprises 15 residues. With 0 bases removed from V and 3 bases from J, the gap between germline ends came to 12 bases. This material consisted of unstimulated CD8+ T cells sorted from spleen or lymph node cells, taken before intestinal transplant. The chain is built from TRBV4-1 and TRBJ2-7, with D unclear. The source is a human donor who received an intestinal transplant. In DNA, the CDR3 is TGCGCCAGCAGCCAAGATCCCAACAGCTACTACGAGCAGTACTTC. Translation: CASSQDPNSYYEQYF.